The 18 T cell receptor beta chains below were found in one sample sequenced in a study of blood T cell repertoires in COVID-19. Using immunoSEQ multiplex PCR, the repertoire was profiled, and TCRdb retains in-frame clones only, with some absent. Of 180,000 or so clones in the sample, roughly 78% were seen once. Source material: peripheral blood. These receptors all come from a woman at least 80 years old with active or convalescent COVID-19.

This chain uses TRBV24-1 with TRBJ1-1; 7 bases align to TRBD1. Germline CDR1 and CDR2: KGHDR and SFDVKD. Trimming removed 2 bases from V and 7 bases from J; junction bases left unmatched: 6. The CDR3 sequence is 14 residues long. The CDR3 bases are TGTGCCACCAGTGATTCGGACAGGATGTATGAAGCTTTCTTT. It translates to CATSDSDRMYEAFF.

The chain combines TRBV2 with TRBJ2-1; maybe TRBD1 (6 bases). The CDR3 spans 14 residues. Trimming shortened V by 6 bases and J by 8 bases, and 17 bases separated the two germline ends. CDR1 and CDR2 from the germline V gene are SNHLY and FYNNEI. This chain's CDR3 is CASSYTRAGDEQFF. CDR3 coding DNA: TGTGCCAGCAGCTACACTAGGGCAGGGGATGAGCAGTTCTTC. The full variable domain, its missing parts supplied by reference TRBV2 and TRBJ2-1, is EPEVTQTPSHQVTQMGQEVILRCVPISNHLYFYWYRQILGQKVEFLVSFYNNEISEKSEIFDDQFSVERPDGSNFTLKIRSTKLEDSAMYFCASSYTRAGDEQFFGPGTRLTVL.

This chain joins TRBV19 and TRBJ1-5; 9 bases are shared with TRBD1. This CDR3 spans 14 amino acids. Germline V CDR1 and CDR2: LNHDA, SQIVND (reference sequence). Trimming removed 3 bases from V and 7 bases from J; junction bases left unmatched: 4. CDR3 loop: CASSIRQGDQPQHF. The CDR3 DNA sequence: TGTGCCAGTAGTATTCGACAGGGGGACCAGCCCCAGCATTTT.

The rearrangement uses TRBV19 and TRBJ2-2; TRBD2 matches 8 bases. CDR1 and CDR2 from the germline V gene are LNHDA and SQIVND (reference sequence). After removal of 6 bases from V and 7 bases from J, the junction contained 10 bases not matched to a gene. The CDR3 covers 15 residues. CDR3 residues: CASRWTTGGIGELFF. The CDR3 coding sequence is TGTGCCAGTAGATGGACGACGGGGGGGATCGGGGAGCTGTTTTTT.

This clone turned up a few times. This rearrangement joins TRBV7-9 to TRBJ1-1, with 9 bases matching TRBD1. There are 14 residues in the CDR3. With 2 bases clipped from V and 7 bases from J, the junction kept 5 bases outside the gene matches. Germline lookup yields CDR1 SEHNR and CDR2 FQNEAQ (reference sequence). CDR3 DNA sequence: TGTGCCAGCAGCTTAATGGTGGGACAGGGTGAAGCTTTCTTT. Protein: CASSLMVGQGEAFF. The full variable domain, rest sourced from reference TRBV7-9 and TRBJ1-1, is DTGVSQNPRHKITKRGQNVTFRCDPISEHNRLYWYRQTLGQGPEFLTYFQNEAQLEKSRLLSDRFSAERPKGSFSTLEIQRTEQGDSAMYLCASSLMVGQGEAFFGQGTRLTVV.

The V call is TRBV6-4, the J call TRBJ2-2, with D unclear. Germline loops: CDR1 MRHNA, CDR2 SNTAGT. Trimming shortened V by 3 bases and J by 0 bases, and 11 bases separated the two germline ends. The CDR3 runs 16 residues. The CDR3 here is CASSERHVANTGELFF. The DNA for the CDR3 is TGTGCCAGCAGTGAGAGGCATGTCGCGAACACCGGGGAGCTGTTTTTT.

In its sample, this clone was seen a few times. This rearrangement joins TRBV19 to TRBJ1-1; D is possibly TRBD1 (6 bases). The CDR3 loop spans 18 amino acids. V was trimmed by 3 bases and J by 1 base, leaving 21 bases between them. CDR1 and CDR2 (germline): LNHDA, SQIVND (reference sequence). CDR3 in DNA: TGTGCCAGTAGTATGGGTTCGGGAAGGTCCAGGGGGAACACTGAAGCTTTCTTT. This sequence encodes CASSMGSGRSRGNTEAFF.

The rearrangement links TRBV28 to TRBJ2-1; a possible D gene is TRBD1 (6 bases). Germline V gives CDR1 MDHEN, CDR2 SYDVKM. The CDR3 sequence is 14 residues long. V gave up 1 base and J gave up 4 bases, with 8 bases separating them. The CDR3 DNA follows: TGTGCCAGCAGTTTATTGGACAGTTACAATGAGCAGTTCTTC. Amino acid sequence: CASSLLDSYNEQFF.

The chain joins TRBV7-9 to TRBJ1-2; 8 bases line up with TRBD1. The CDR3 contains 15 residues. Germline CDR1 reads SEHNR; CDR2 reads FQNEAQ (reference sequence). The V gene end was trimmed by 5 bases and the J gene end by 4 bases; junction bases not matched to a gene: 9. The CDR3 sequence: CASSPTQGATYGYTF. The DNA of the CDR3 is TGTGCCAGCAGCCCGACCCAGGGGGCCACCTATGGCTACACCTTC.

This clone has a single count. The CDR3 sequence is CAITQGRDYGYTF. The DNA of the CDR3 is TGTGCCATCACTCAGGGAAGGGACTATGGCTACACCTTC. The chain links TRBV10-3 to TRBJ1-2, with a weak D call TRBD1 (5 bases). V shed 7 bases and J shed 3 bases, with 12 bases lying between them. CDR1 is ENHRY, CDR2 SYGVKD, per germline. This CDR3 region has 13 residues.

The CDR3 bases are TGTGCCACCAGCAGAGACAACAATCCAACTAATGAAAAACTGTTTTTT. As protein: CATSRDNNPTNEKLFF. This chain uses TRBV15 with TRBJ1-4, with D unresolved. This CDR3 comprises 16 residues. Germline V gene sequence: CDR1 LNHNV, CDR2 YYDKDF (reference sequence). V shed 0 bases and J shed 0 bases, with 8 bases lying between them.

With respect to this clone: Its ends do not fully match the called genes, so a read error is possible. The genes are TRBV5-4 and TRBJ1-1, with TRBD1 identical over 9 bases. The germline CDR1 and CDR2 sequences are SGHNT and YYREEE (reference sequence). The CDR3 covers 13 residues. The CDR3 DNA is TGTGCCAGCACCTTGACAGGGGGGACTGAAGCTTTCTTT. It is translated as CASTLTGGTEAFF.

The chain employs TRBV6-5 and TRBJ1-2, with D unresolved. This CDR3 has 13 amino acids. Trimming shortened V by 6 bases and J by 8 bases, and 16 bases separated the two germline ends. Germline CDR1 MNHEY, CDR2 SVGAGI. The CDR3 DNA reads TGTGCCAGCAGGCCCGACCCCATGGAGGGCTACACCTTC. This gives the protein CASRPDPMEGYTF.

The chain has TRBV6-5 and TRBJ1-1; 7 bases map to TRBD1. Germline V gene sequence: CDR1 MNHEY, CDR2 SVGAGI. V lost 4 bases, J lost 1 base, and 6 bases stayed unmatched. The CDR3 has 15 residues. The chain's CDR3 is CASSSPGGGNTEAFF. Written as DNA, the CDR3 is TGTGCCAGCAGTTCCCCAGGGGGTGGGAACACTGAAGCTTTCTTT.

This clone was observed once. V usage is TRBV7-9 and J usage is TRBJ1-1; no clear D gene. V lost 5 bases and J lost 1, with 8 bases in between. In germline, CDR1 is SEHNR, CDR2 FQNEAQ (reference sequence). The CDR3 contains 13 residues. The CDR3 is CASSTQENTEAFF. CDR3 in DNA: TGTGCCAGCAGCACGCAGGAGAACACTGAAGCTTTCTTT.

This sequence joins TRBV7-8 and TRBJ2-7; no clear D. V was pared by 5 bases and J by 3 bases, with 17 bases between. The CDR3 has 15 amino acids. CDR1 is SGHVS, CDR2 FQNEAQ, per germline. The CDR3 loop reads CASSPRAVTFYEQYF. DNA for the CDR3: TGTGCCAGCAGCCCCCGTGCAGTAACGTTCTACGAGCAGTACTTC.

The V call is TRBV10-3, the J call TRBJ1-1; perhaps TRBD1 as D (5 bases). There are 14 residues in the CDR3. The V end was cut by 4 bases, the J end by 4 bases, with 13 bases between. CDR1 and CDR2 from the germline V gene are ENHRY and SYGVKD. The CDR3 DNA sequence: TGTGCCATCAGTGTCGGGGGGGGAAGCACTGAAGCTTTCTTT. Protein product: CAISVGGGSTEAFF.

The table lists this clone with a few counts. The chain's CDR3 is CASSLTGGVNYGYTF. The CDR3 DNA reads TGTGCCAGCAGTCTAACAGGGGGTGTTAACTATGGCTACACCTTC. J is TRBJ1-2 and V is TRBV27; 8 bases line up with TRBD1. Trimming removed 5 bases from V and 1 base from J; junction bases left unmatched: 6. Germline CDR1 and CDR2: MNHEY and SMNVEV (reference sequence). CDR3 size: 15 residues.